This T cell receptor beta chain was obtained from a study of blood T cell repertoires in COVID-19. In the source study's methods: Nucleated cell number was recorded as an estimate derived from reference gene primer amplification. Using immunoSEQ multiplex PCR, the repertoire was profiled, and TCRdb retains in-frame clones only, with some absent. The V and J calls and clone size are taken from that table; D and trimming were inferred from the DNA. The data hold over 300,000 clones, with around 85% observed a single time. Those who participated ranged in age from about 18 to 89 years and resided in about two dozen US areas. Participants' own reports of clinical history determined their cohort assignment. Two negative PCRs, clearance, or symptom resolution were required of recovered Cohort 3 donors. This TCR was recovered from a young man who had recovered from COVID-19. Sample: PBMCs or T cells enriched from blood (not recorded which).

The CDR3: CASSAGGSTDTQYF. CDR3 nucleotides: TGTGCCAGCAGCGCCGGGGGGTCCACAGATACGCAGTATTTT. V is TRBV9 and J is TRBJ2-3, with 7 bases matching TRBD2. The CDR3 runs 14 residues. J gave up 2 bases and V 3 bases, and 3 bases lay outside the gene matches. Germline V gene data show CDR1 as SGDLS and CDR2 as YYNGEE.